These T cell receptor beta chains were read from a single sample in a study of blood T cell repertoires in COVID-19. TCRdb's table, derived via immunoSEQ multiplex PCR, lists solely in-frame clones and lacks some. The table includes 160,000 or so clones, 85% to 90% detected once. Source material: peripheral blood. The receptors were gathered from a woman aged 40 to 55 with acute or convalescent COVID-19. The CDR3 runs from the conserved cysteine through the conserved F or W. Each record gives: V gene, J gene, CDR3 protein.

v_gene: TRBV9; j_gene: TRBJ2-2; CDR3aa: CASSENRDKSYGELFF
v_gene: TRBV12-2; j_gene: TRBJ2-3; CDR3aa: CASRLGTSGGDRTDTQYF
v_gene: TRBV5-1; j_gene: TRBJ1-6; CDR3aa: CASSEGARNSPLHF
v_gene: TRBV30; j_gene: TRBJ1-4; CDR3aa: CAWSSLGDRAEKLFF
v_gene: TRBV12-3/TRBV12-4; j_gene: TRBJ2-1; CDR3aa: CASSFRNEQFF
v_gene: TRBV11-2; j_gene: TRBJ1-1; CDR3aa: CASSLGRGGNTEAFF
v_gene: TRBV18; j_gene: TRBJ1-2; CDR3aa: CASSPNKDRDGYTF
v_gene: TRBV12-3/TRBV12-4; j_gene: TRBJ1-2; CDR3aa: CASSGQGPYGYTF
v_gene: TRBV29-1; j_gene: TRBJ2-7; CDR3aa: CSAEGGESYEQYF
v_gene: TRBV27; j_gene: TRBJ1-6; CDR3aa: CASSYGQGGRPLHF
v_gene: TRBV5-4; j_gene: TRBJ1-2; CDR3aa: CASSGGQGNYGYTF
v_gene: TRBV15; j_gene: TRBJ2-3; CDR3aa: CATSYSGRASDTQYF
v_gene: TRBV7-9; j_gene: TRBJ2-3; CDR3aa: CASSFPRGRADTQYF
v_gene: TRBV28; j_gene: TRBJ1-2; CDR3aa: CASSQQGAPYTF
v_gene: TRBV9; j_gene: TRBJ2-2; CDR3aa: CASSVRGRTSTGELFF
v_gene: TRBV28; j_gene: TRBJ2-3; CDR3aa: CASSSRGPARGKKPPPDTQYF
v_gene: TRBV25-1; j_gene: TRBJ1-1; CDR3aa: CASRKTGKSGTEAFF
v_gene: TRBV7-3; j_gene: TRBJ2-5; CDR3aa: CASSLGSPGVPVTQYF
v_gene: TRBV3-1/TRBV3-2; j_gene: TRBJ2-2; CDR3aa: CASRYSTGELFF
v_gene: TRBV2; j_gene: TRBJ1-2; CDR3aa: CASSLTGGNGYTF
v_gene: TRBV4-2; j_gene: TRBJ2-7; CDR3aa: CASSQDQGSSYEQYF
v_gene: TRBV11-2; j_gene: TRBJ2-7; CDR3aa: CASSLEALSYEQYF